These 7 T cell receptor beta chains were sequenced from one sample in a study of regulatory T cells in long-lasting Graves disease. Investigators prepared the TCR beta libraries by applying iRepertoire HTBI primers and Arm-PCR of CDR3 regions. TCRdb re-analysed the multiplex PCR reads in MiXCR, keeping a single row per CDR3 protein. The sample lists under 450,000 distinct CDR3 sequences, roughly a quarter occurring once. As for time point: persistent/refractory GD, antithyroid drugs over 5 years with positive TRAb. PBMCs provided the RNA from which the TCR library was made. The sample in question was peripheral blood mononuclear cells (PBMCs), obtained when the disease was refractory, from a patient treated with antithyroid drugs. Receptor source: a female donor with Graves disease.

Here the CDR3 reads CSALTGTGRNRYYQPQHF. CDR3 coding DNA: TGCAGTGCTCTCACCGGGACAGGGCGTAACCGATACTATCAGCCCCAGCATTTT. The chain couples TRBV20-1 to TRBJ1-5, with 9 bases aligning to TRBD1. Germline trimming cut 5 bases from V and 5 bases from J; bases unmatched to any gene: 19. CDR3 size: 18 residues. The germline V gene encodes CDR1 DFQATT and CDR2 SNEGSKA (reference sequence).

This chain connects TRBV27 to TRBJ1-6; TRBD1 might be the D (6 bases). The V end lost 2 bases, the J end lost 5 bases, and 16 bases lay between the germline ends. The CDR3 totals 17 residues. Germline CDR1 is MNHEY and CDR2 is SMNVEV (reference sequence). The CDR3 reads CASSLNPSGAHNSPLHF. The CDR3 bases are TGTGCCAGCAGTTTAAATCCCTCAGGGGCCCATAATTCACCCCTCCACTTT.

This clonotype has a handful of counts. This chain uses TRBV2 with TRBJ1-5; D not certain. The CDR3 covers 18 residues. Germline CDR1 is SNHLY and CDR2 is FYNNEI. The V end lost 3 bases, the J end lost 5 bases, and 23 bases lay between the germline ends. CDR3 loop: CASSDPNLAADLYQPQHF. In DNA, the CDR3 is TGTGCCAGCAGTGACCCTAACCTCGCGGCAGACCTTTATCAGCCCCAGCATTTT.

This clonotype was detected only a few times. The gene calls are TRBV7-2 and TRBJ2-5, with D possibly being TRBD2 (6 bases). CDR3 length equals 16 residues. The V and J ends lost 0 bases and 1 base respectively, with 12 bases between them. Looked up from germline, CDR1 is SGHTA and CDR2 is FQGNSA. This chain's CDR3 is CASSLARERPQETQYF. DNA for the CDR3: TGTGCCAGCAGCTTAGCTCGGGAGCGGCCCCAAGAGACCCAGTACTTC. The entire variable domain, with the rest obtained from reference TRBV7-2 and TRBJ2-5, is as follows: GAGVSQSPSNKVTEKGKDVELRCDPISGHTALYWYRQSLGQGLEFLIYFQGNSAPDKSGLPSDRFSAERTGGSVSTLTIQRTQQEDSAVYLCASSLARERPQETQYFGPGTRLLVL.

This clonotype was counted at least ten times. This may be a read error: a much more frequent sequence differs by one nucleotide. The chain recombines TRBV6-1 with TRBJ2-5; D ambiguous. The CDR3 covers 10 residues. CDR1 and CDR2 from the germline V gene are MNHNS and SASEGT. This CDR3 reads CASREETQYF. CDR3 nucleotides: TGTGCCAGCAGGGAAGAGACCCAGTACTTC.

V usage is TRBV5-6 and J usage is TRBJ2-1, with TRBD1 matching 8 bases. With 5 bases clipped from V and 7 bases from J, the junction kept 8 bases outside the gene matches. The CDR3 consists of 14 residues. The V gene's germline CDR1 is SGHDT and CDR2 YYEEEE. The CDR3 protein is CASRKTGERNEQFF. In DNA form, the CDR3 reads TGTGCCAGCAGGAAGACAGGGGAGAGGAATGAGCAGTTCTTC.

V and J are TRBV28 and TRBJ2-2, with 9 bases identical to TRBD2. This CDR3 spans 17 amino acids. CDR1 is MDHEN, CDR2 SYDVKM, per germline. Unmatched junction bases numbered 13, after V lost 6 bases and J lost 5 bases. DNA for the CDR3: TGTGCCAGCAGCCCCCTCCTAGCGGGATTATGGACCGGGGAGCTGTTTTTT. This sequence encodes CASSPLLAGLWTGELFF.